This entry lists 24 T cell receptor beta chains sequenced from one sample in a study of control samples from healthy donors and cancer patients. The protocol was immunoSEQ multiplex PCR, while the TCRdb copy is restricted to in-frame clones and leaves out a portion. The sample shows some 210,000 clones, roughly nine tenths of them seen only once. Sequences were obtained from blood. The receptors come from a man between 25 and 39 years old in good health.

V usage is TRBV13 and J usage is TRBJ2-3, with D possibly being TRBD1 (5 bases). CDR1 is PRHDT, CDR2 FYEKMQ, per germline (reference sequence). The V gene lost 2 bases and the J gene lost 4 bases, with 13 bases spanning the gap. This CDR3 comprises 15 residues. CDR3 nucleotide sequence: TGTGCCAGCAGCTTAATTGTTAGCAGGGCAGATACGCAGTATTTT. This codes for CASSLIVSRADTQYF.

The CDR3 protein is CASSLAGSGGSYGYTF. The CDR3 DNA follows: TGCGCCAGCAGCTTGGCCGGGTCGGGGGGTAGCTATGGCTACACCTTC. The chain carries TRBV5-1 and TRBJ1-2; perhaps TRBD1 as D (5 bases). CDR1 and CDR2 from the germline V gene are SGHRS and YFSETQ. The V and J ends lost 0 bases and 4 bases respectively, with 16 bases between them. The CDR3 has 16 amino acids. Using reference TRBV5-1 and TRBJ1-2 for the parts outside the CDR3, the full variable domain is KAGVTQTPRYLIKTRGQQVTLSCSPISGHRSVSWYQQTPGQGLQFLFEYFSETQRNKGNFPGRFSGRQFSNSRSEMNVSTLELGDSALYLCASSLAGSGGSYGYTFGSGTRLTVV.

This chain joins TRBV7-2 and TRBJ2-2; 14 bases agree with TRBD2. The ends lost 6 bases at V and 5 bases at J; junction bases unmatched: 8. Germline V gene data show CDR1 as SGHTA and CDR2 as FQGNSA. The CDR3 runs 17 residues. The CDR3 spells CASSRLAGGPWTGELFF. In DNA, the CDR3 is TGTGCCAGCAGTCGACTAGCGGGGGGGCCGTGGACCGGGGAGCTGTTTTTT.

CDR3 residues: CASSISLEDIQYF. In DNA, the CDR3 is TGTGCCAGTAGTATATCCTTGGAGGACATTCAGTACTTC. V usage is TRBV19 and J usage is TRBJ2-4, with D possibly matching TRBD2 (5 bases). This CDR3 region has 13 residues. Germline V gene data show CDR1 as LNHDA and CDR2 as SQIVND (reference sequence). V was cut by 2 bases and J by 8 bases, with 10 bases left in between.

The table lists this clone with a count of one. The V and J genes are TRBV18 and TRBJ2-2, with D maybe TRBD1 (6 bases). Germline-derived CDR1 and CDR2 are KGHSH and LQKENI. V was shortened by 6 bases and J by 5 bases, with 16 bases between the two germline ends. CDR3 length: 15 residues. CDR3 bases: TGTGCCAGCTCCGAGGACAGCGTCGTAACCGGGGAGCTGTTTTTT. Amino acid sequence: CASSEDSVVTGELFF.

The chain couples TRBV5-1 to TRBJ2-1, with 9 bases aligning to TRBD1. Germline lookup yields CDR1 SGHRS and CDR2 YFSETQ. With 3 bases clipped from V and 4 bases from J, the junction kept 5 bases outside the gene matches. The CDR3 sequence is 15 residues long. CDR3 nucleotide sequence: TGCGCCAGCAGCTATACAGGGGGCGCGTACAATGAGCAGTTCTTC. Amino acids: CASSYTGGAYNEQFF.

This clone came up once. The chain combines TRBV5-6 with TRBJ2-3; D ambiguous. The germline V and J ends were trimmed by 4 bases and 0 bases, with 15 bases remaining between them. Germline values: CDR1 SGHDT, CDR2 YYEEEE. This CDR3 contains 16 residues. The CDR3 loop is CASSELGSPSTDTQYF. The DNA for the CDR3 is TGTGCCAGCAGCGAGCTCGGGTCGCCAAGCACAGATACGCAGTATTTT.

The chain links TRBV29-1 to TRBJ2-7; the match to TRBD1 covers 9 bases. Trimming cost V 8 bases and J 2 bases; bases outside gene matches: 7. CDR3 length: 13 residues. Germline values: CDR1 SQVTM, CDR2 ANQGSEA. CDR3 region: CSYRDRATYEQYF. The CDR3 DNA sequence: TGCAGCTATCGGGACAGGGCAACCTACGAGCAGTACTTC.

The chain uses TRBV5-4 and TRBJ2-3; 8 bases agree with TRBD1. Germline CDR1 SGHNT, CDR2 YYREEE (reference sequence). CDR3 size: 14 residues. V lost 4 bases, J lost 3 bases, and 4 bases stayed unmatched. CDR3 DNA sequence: TGTGCCAGCAGCGCCCGGACAGGGACAGATACGCAGTATTTT. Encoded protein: CASSARTGTDTQYF.

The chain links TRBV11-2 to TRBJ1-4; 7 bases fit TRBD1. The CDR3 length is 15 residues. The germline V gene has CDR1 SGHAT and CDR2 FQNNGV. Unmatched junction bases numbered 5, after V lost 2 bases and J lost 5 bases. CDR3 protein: CASSLKQGVNEKLFF. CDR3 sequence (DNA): TGTGCCAGCAGCTTAAAGCAGGGGGTAAATGAAAAACTGTTTTTT.

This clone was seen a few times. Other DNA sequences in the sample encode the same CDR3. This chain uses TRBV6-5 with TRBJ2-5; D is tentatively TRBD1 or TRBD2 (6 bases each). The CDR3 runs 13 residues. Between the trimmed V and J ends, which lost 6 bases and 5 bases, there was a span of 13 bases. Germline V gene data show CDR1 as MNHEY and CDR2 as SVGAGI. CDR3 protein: CASRGGQGETQYF. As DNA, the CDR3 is TGTGCCAGCAGGGGGGGTCAGGGGGAGACCCAGTACTTC.

CDR3 region: CASSSGTVNTEAFF. CDR3 DNA: TGTGCCAGCAGCTCCGGGACGGTGAACACTGAAGCTTTCTTT. This sequence joins TRBV7-2 and TRBJ1-1, with D possibly TRBD1 on 5 matching bases. CDR3 length: 14 residues. Germline V lookup: CDR1 SGHTA, CDR2 FQGNSA. V was cut by 4 bases and J by 0 bases, with 9 bases left in between.

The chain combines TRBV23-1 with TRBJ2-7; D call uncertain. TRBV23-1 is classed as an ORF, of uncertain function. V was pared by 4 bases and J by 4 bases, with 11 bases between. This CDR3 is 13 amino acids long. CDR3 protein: CASSRLLRYEQYF. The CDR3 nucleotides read TGCGCCAGCAGTCGGCTACTGAGGTACGAGCAGTACTTC.

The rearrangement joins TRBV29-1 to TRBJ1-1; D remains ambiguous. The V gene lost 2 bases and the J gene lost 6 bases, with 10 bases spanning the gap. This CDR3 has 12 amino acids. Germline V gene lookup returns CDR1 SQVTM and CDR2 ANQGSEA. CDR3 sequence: CSVEKESAEAFF. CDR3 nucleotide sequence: TGCAGCGTTGAAAAGGAGTCAGCTGAAGCTTTCTTT.

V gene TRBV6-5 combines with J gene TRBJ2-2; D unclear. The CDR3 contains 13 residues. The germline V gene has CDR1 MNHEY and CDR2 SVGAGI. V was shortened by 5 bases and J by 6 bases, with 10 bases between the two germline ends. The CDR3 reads CASSPPVPGELFF. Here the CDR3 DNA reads TGTGCCAGCAGTCCTCCGGTTCCCGGGGAGCTGTTTTTT.

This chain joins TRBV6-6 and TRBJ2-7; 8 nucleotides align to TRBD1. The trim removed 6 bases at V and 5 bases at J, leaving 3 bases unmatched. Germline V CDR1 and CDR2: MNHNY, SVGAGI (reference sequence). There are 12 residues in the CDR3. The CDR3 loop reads CASRDRAHEQYF. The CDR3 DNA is TGTGCCAGCAGGGACAGGGCCCACGAGCAGTACTTC.

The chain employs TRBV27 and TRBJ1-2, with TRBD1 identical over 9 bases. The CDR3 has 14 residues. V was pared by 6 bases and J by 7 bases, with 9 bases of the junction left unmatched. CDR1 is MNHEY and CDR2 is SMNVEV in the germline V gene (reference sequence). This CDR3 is CASRAVGTGFGYTF. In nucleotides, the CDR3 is TGTGCCAGCAGGGCCGTCGGGACAGGGTTTGGCTACACCTTC.

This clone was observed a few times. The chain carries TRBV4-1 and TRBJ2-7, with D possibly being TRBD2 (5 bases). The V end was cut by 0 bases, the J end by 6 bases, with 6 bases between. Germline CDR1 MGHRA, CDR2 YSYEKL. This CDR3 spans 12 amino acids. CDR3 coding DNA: TGCGCCAGCAGCCAAGATGCGGGCGAGCAGTACTTC. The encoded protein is CASSQDAGEQYF.

The DNA of the CDR3 is TGCGCCAGCAGCCAATTCACGAAAGAAAAACTGTTTTTT. Translating it yields CASSQFTKEKLFF. The chain couples TRBV4-1 to TRBJ1-4; D unresolved. Germline-derived CDR1 and CDR2 are MGHRA and YSYEKL. There are 13 residues in the CDR3. The ends were cut back, 2 bases at V and 8 bases at J, with 9 bases in the middle.

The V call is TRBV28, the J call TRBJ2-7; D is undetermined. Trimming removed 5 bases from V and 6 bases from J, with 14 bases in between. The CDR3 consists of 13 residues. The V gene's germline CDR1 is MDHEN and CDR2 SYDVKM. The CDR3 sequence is CASSLPVVAEQYF. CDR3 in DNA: TGTGCCAGCAGTCTCCCCGTCGTGGCCGAGCAGTACTTC.

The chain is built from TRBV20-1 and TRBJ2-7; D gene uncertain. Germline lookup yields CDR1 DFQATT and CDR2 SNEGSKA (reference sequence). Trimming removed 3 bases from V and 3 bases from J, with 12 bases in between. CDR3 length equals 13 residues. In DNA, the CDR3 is TGCAGTGCTAGTTCCCAGGTTGGCTACGAGCAGTACTTC. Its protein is CSASSQVGYEQYF.

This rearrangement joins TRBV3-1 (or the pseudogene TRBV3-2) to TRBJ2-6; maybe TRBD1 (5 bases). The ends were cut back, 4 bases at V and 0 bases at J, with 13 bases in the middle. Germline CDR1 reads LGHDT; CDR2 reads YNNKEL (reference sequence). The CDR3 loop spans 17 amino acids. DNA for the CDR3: TGTGCCAGCAGCCTACTGGGGCGAGGCTCTGGGGCCAACGTCCTGACTTTC. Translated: CASSLLGRGSGANVLTF.

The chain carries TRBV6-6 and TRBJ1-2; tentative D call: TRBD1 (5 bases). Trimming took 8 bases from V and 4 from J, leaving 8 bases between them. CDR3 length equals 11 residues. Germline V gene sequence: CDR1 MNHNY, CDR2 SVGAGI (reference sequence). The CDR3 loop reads CASQGTYGYTF. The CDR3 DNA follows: TGTGCCAGCCAAGGGACCTATGGCTACACCTTC.

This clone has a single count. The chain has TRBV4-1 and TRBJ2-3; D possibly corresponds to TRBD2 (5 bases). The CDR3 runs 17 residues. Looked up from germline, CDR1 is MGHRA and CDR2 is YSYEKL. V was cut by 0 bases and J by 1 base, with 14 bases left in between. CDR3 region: CASSQDSGPGGTDTQYF. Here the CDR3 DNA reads TGCGCCAGCAGCCAAGATTCGGGCCCCGGGGGCACAGATACGCAGTATTTT.